This passage covers 32 T cell receptor beta chains from one sample sequenced in a study of neurological immune-mediated disorders. TCRdb itself ran the 5' RACE reads through MiXCR, one entry per CDR3 protein. The sample lists under 90,000 distinct CDR3 sequences, 10% occurring once. The sequencing input was PBMCs. These receptors originate from a man aged 35 to 55 in good health.

In this sample, this clonotype turned up a few times. This rearrangement joins TRBV21-1 to TRBJ2-1; the tabulated D call, TRBD1, remains unverified against the DNA. TRBV21-1 is a documented pseudogene. The length of the CDR3 is 15 residues. The CDR3 nucleotides read TGTGCCAGCAGCAAAGTTCCCTTTAGTGGGGGTGAGCAGTTCTTC. Its translation is CASSKVPFSGGEQFF.

This clonotype was recorded at least ten times. The chain uses TRBV19 and TRBJ2-4, with TRBD2 matching 13 bases. Germline CDR1 and CDR2: LNHDA and SQIVND (reference sequence). V was pared by 5 bases and J by 6 bases, with 7 bases of the junction left unmatched. CDR3 length equals 16 residues. The chain's CDR3 is CASSLGLAGVGNIQYF. DNA for the CDR3: TGTGCCAGTAGTCTTGGACTAGCGGGAGTGGGAAACATTCAGTACTTC.

Many counts were recorded for this clonotype. The V gene is TRBV28, the J gene TRBJ1-1; D not resolved. The V end was cut by 4 bases, the J end by 1 base, with 7 bases between. CDR3 length: 13 amino acids. CDR1 is MDHEN and CDR2 is SYDVKM in the germline V gene. CDR3 sequence reads: CASSSNWNTEAFF. The CDR3 coding sequence is TGTGCCAGCAGTTCAAACTGGAACACTGAAGCTTTCTTT.

There are many counts of this clonotype. The chain uses TRBV3-1 and TRBJ2-5; D perhaps matches TRBD1 (6 bases). Germline CDR1 and CDR2: LGHDT and YNNKEL (reference sequence). V was pared by 0 bases and J by 9 bases, with 20 bases between. This CDR3 has 16 residues. CDR3 amino acids: CASSQEQGWLVWSQYF. The CDR3 nucleotides read TGTGCCAGCAGCCAAGAACAGGGCTGGTTGGTTTGGTCCCAGTACTTC.

The table lists this clonotype with a few counts. The rearrangement joins TRBV12-3 or TRBV12-4 to TRBJ2-1; D perhaps matches TRBD2 (6 bases). Trimming removed 3 bases from V and 5 bases from J, with 8 bases in between. This CDR3 is 13 amino acids long. CDR3 loop: CASSFGRHNEQFF. The CDR3 DNA reads as TGTGCCAGCAGTTTTGGGAGGCACAATGAGCAGTTCTTC.

This clonotype has a count of ten or more. The V call is TRBV12-3 or TRBV12-4, the J call TRBJ1-1; D gene uncertain. The CDR3 spans 11 residues. V shed 1 base and J shed 8 bases, with 5 bases lying between them. CDR3 amino acids: CASSLGAEAFF. The CDR3 region has the DNA TGTGCCAGCAGTTTAGGGGCAGAAGCTTTCTTT.

Many counts were recorded for this clonotype. This rearrangement joins TRBV28 to TRBJ2-1; D not certain. V lost 2 bases and J lost 8, with 4 bases in between. CDR1 is MDHEN and CDR2 is SYDVKM in the germline V gene. The CDR3 has 11 amino acids. The CDR3 protein is CASSLRYEQFF. The CDR3 DNA reads as TGTGCCAGCAGTTTACGTTATGAGCAGTTCTTC. Using reference TRBV28 and TRBJ2-1 for the parts outside the CDR3, the full variable domain is DVKVTQSSRYLVKRTGEKVFLECVQDMDHENMFWYRQDPGLGLRLIYFSYDVKMKEKGDIPEGYSVSREKKERFSLILESASTNQTSMYLCASSLRYEQFFGPGTRLTVL.

This clonotype was found many times. The chain has TRBV20-1 and TRBJ2-5; 9 bases align to TRBD1. In germline, CDR1 is DFQATT, CDR2 SNEGSKA (reference sequence). The CDR3 is 12 amino acids. The V segment lost 6 bases and the J segment 4 bases; nucleotides outside the gene matches: 3. CDR3 nucleotides: TGCAGTGCGCCGGACAGGGGAGAGACCCAGTACTTC. It is translated as CSAPDRGETQYF.

This sequence joins TRBV19 and TRBJ2-7, with 8 bases aligning to TRBD1. V shed 5 bases and J 3 bases; nucleotides not matched to a gene: 3. Germline CDR1 LNHDA, CDR2 SQIVND (reference sequence). The CDR3 spans 13 residues. The CDR3 protein is CASSVTGGYEQYF. Written as DNA, the CDR3 is TGTGCCAGTAGTGTTACAGGGGGCTACGAGCAGTACTTC. The full variable domain, in which reference TRBV19 and TRBJ2-7 provide the parts outside the CDR3, is DGGITQSPKYLFRKEGQNVTLSCEQNLNHDAMYWYRQDPGQGLRLIYYSQIVNDFQKGDIAEGYSVSREKKESFPLTVTSAQKNPTAFYLCASSVTGGYEQYFGPGTRLTVT.

This clonotype was observed at least ten times. The genes are TRBV20-1 and TRBJ2-4; 7 nucleotides agree with TRBD1. J gave up 2 bases and V 1 base, and 2 bases lay outside the gene matches. The CDR3 extends over 14 amino acids. The V gene's germline CDR1 is DFQATT and CDR2 SNEGSKA (reference sequence). This chain's CDR3 is CSARATGPKNIQYF. CDR3 in DNA: TGCAGTGCTAGAGCGACAGGGCCCAAAAACATTCAGTACTTC.

This clonotype was counted at least ten times. The genes are TRBV28 and TRBJ2-3, with 8 bases lining up with TRBD1. With 4 bases clipped from V and 1 base from J, the junction kept 4 bases outside the gene matches. This CDR3 is 15 amino acids long. CDR1 is MDHEN, CDR2 SYDVKM, per germline. The CDR3 is CASSYQGAGTDTQYF. The CDR3 bases are TGTGCCAGCAGTTACCAGGGGGCCGGCACAGATACGCAGTATTTT.

This clonotype was counted only a few times. Here the CDR3 reads CASTTGPRNTEAFF. DNA for the CDR3: TGTGCCAGCACCACGGGACCGAGGAACACTGAAGCTTTCTTT. This rearrangement joins TRBV6-6 to TRBJ1-1, with D maybe TRBD1 (5 bases). This CDR3 has 14 residues. Per the germline V gene, CDR1 is MNHNY and CDR2 is SVGAGI (reference sequence). Between the trimmed V and J ends, which lost 7 bases and 1 base, there was a span of 13 bases.

In its sample, this clonotype was seen many times. The chain recombines TRBV14 with TRBJ1-6; weak D call: TRBD1 (5 bases). The CDR3 covers 16 residues. Trimming shortened V by 0 bases and J by 5 bases, and 11 bases separated the two germline ends. Germline lookup yields CDR1 SGHDN and CDR2 FVKESK. CDR3 amino acids: CASSQDRQINNSPLHF. The CDR3 region has the DNA TGTGCCAGCAGCCAAGATCGACAGATAAATAATTCACCCCTCCACTTT.

Many counts were recorded for this clonotype. The J gene is TRBJ2-2, the V gene TRBV12-3 or TRBV12-4, with D uncertain. The CDR3 loop spans 12 amino acids. V was clipped by 10 bases and J by 8 bases, with 14 bases between them. In DNA, the CDR3 is TGTGCCACCGCGGCCGAGGCGGGGGAGCTGTTTTTT. Residues: CATAAEAGELFF.

This clonotype was picked up many times. CDR3 bases: TGTGCCAGCAGCTTAGGGTACAGCTCCTACGAGCAGTACTTC. It yields the protein CASSLGYSSYEQYF. V and J are TRBV7-9 and TRBJ2-7; D unresolved. V lost 1 base and J lost 0, with 7 bases in between. This CDR3 spans 14 amino acids. Germline V CDR1 and CDR2: SEHNR, FQNEAQ (reference sequence).

With regard to this clonotype: Relative to the germline gene, one junction end is altered; a read error may explain this. The chain combines TRBV18 with TRBJ2-7, with 7 bases aligning to TRBD1. Germline CDR1 is KGHSH and CDR2 is LQKENI. CDR3 length equals 15 residues. The DNA of the CDR3 is TGTTCCAGCTCACCTAGACAGGGAATTCCCTACGAGCAGTACTTC. Its translation is CSSSPRQGIPYEQYF.

There are many counts of this clonotype. The chain recombines TRBV5-6 with TRBJ1-2; TRBD1 aligns across 7 bases. This CDR3 has 13 amino acids. V trimming: 2 bases; J trimming: 5 bases; junction bases outside the gene matches: 3. Germline values: CDR1 SGHDT, CDR2 YYEEEE. The CDR3 DNA sequence: TGTGCCAGCAGCTTCGGGACAGTTTATGGCTACACCTTC. Residues: CASSFGTVYGYTF.

This clonotype was detected many times. The V call is TRBV20-1, the J call TRBJ2-1; unclear D gene. The CDR3 spans 14 residues. V lost 0 bases, J lost 10 bases, and 16 bases lay in between. CDR1 DFQATT and CDR2 SNEGSKA come from the germline V gene (reference sequence). CDR3 DNA: TGCAGTGCTAGAGATAAAGGCCCCGGAAGGGAGCAGTTCTTC. Residues: CSARDKGPGREQFF.

At least ten counts were recorded for this clonotype. V usage is TRBV5-1 and J usage is TRBJ1-2; the D gene is possibly TRBD1 (5 bases). Germline CDR1 reads SGHRS; CDR2 reads YFSETQ. The CDR3 has 14 residues. V lost 0 bases, J lost 7 bases, and 13 bases lay in between. For the CDR3, the DNA is TGCGCCAGCAGCTTGGCGGTCGGGGGAGGTGGCTACACCTTC. Translating it yields CASSLAVGGGGYTF.

About this clonotype itself: A single base separates this from a much larger clone, so it may be a read error. This rearrangement joins TRBV29-1 to TRBJ2-7, with 8 bases lining up with TRBD2. Looked up from germline, CDR1 is SQVTM and CDR2 is ANQGSEA. The CDR3 spans 14 residues. CDR3 in DNA: TGCAGCGCCCGGGGGGGACAAAAGGGGTACGAGAAGTACTTC. Translation: CSARGGQKGYEKYF.

Many counts were recorded for this clonotype. The chain recombines TRBV5-6 with TRBJ1-5, with a possible D match to TRBD1 (6 bases). The CDR3 covers 16 residues. The V end was cut by 4 bases, the J end by 0 bases, with 14 bases between. CDR1 is SGHDT and CDR2 is YYEEEE in the germline V gene. As DNA, the CDR3 is TGTGCCAGCAGCGGGGGGGCAGGAAATAGCAATCAGCCCCAGCATTTT. Its translation is CASSGGAGNSNQPQHF. Supplemented by reference TRBV5-6 and TRBJ1-5, the full variable domain reads DAGVTQSPTHLIKTRGQQVTLRCSPKSGHDTVSWYQQALGQGPQFIFQYYEEEERQRGNFPDRFSGHQFPNYSSELNVNALLLGDSALYLCASSGGAGNSNQPQHFGDGTRLSIL.

The table lists this clonotype with a few counts. The chain is built from TRBV12-3 or TRBV12-4 and TRBJ2-5; D not certain. There are 12 residues in the CDR3. V lost 0 bases to trimming and J lost 11 bases, with 10 bases between them. In nucleotides, the CDR3 is TGTGCCAGCAGTTTAGCGAAGGTCCTTCAGTACTTC. Protein sequence: CASSLAKVLQYF.

This clonotype was counted ten times or more. The chain recombines TRBV11-2 with TRBJ2-3; D is undetermined. CDR1 is SGHAT, CDR2 FQNNGV, per germline. The V end lost 7 bases, the J end lost 3 bases, and 11 bases lay between the germline ends. This CDR3 is 13 amino acids long. The CDR3 region has the DNA TGTGCCAGCACCGCGCCAGAAACAGATACGCAGTATTTT. As protein: CASTAPETDTQYF.

This clonotype was found many times. CDR3 bases: TGTGCCAGCAGCCAGGAGATGGGCTACACCTTC. It encodes CASSQEMGYTF. The chain joins TRBV12-3 or TRBV12-4 to TRBJ1-2, with no clear D. V was shortened by 6 bases and J by 8 bases, with 10 bases between the two germline ends. This CDR3 comprises 11 residues.

A few counts support this clonotype. This sequence joins TRBV20-1 and TRBJ2-7, with TRBD2 matching 12 bases. CDR1 is DFQATT and CDR2 is SNEGSKA in the germline V gene (reference sequence). This CDR3 has 15 amino acids. The V and J ends lost 4 bases and 2 bases, in that order; junction bases with no gene match: 6. CDR3 sequence reads: CSAIQLAGGTYEQYF. Written as DNA, the CDR3 is TGCAGTGCTATACAGCTAGCGGGAGGGACCTACGAGCAGTACTTC.

This clonotype was seen ten or more times. This sequence joins TRBV10-3 and TRBJ1-2; possible D gene TRBD1, 5 bases. Germline CDR1 ENHRY, CDR2 SYGVKD. The V and J ends lost 3 bases and 4 bases respectively, with 12 bases between them. The CDR3 length is 14 residues. The CDR3 DNA reads as TGTGCCATCAGTGATGGCAGGGCTTCCTATGGCTACACCTTC. Translated, it gives CAISDGRASYGYTF.

About this clonotype itself: A much more abundant neighbour one base away suggests this may be a read error. The chain recombines TRBV9 with TRBJ1-1; no clear D. Germline CDR1 SGDLS, CDR2 YYNGEE. The length of the CDR3 is 15 residues. The ends were cut back, 1 base at V and 1 base at J, with 11 bases in the middle. The CDR3 loop is CASSVLGMANTEAFF. Written as DNA, the CDR3 is TGTGCCAGCAGCGTACTAGGGATGGCGAACACTGAAGCTTTCTTT.

This clonotype was observed a handful of times. This chain connects TRBV24-1 to TRBJ2-6; D ambiguous. The CDR3 has 14 amino acids. Between the trimmed V and J ends, which lost 4 bases and 2 bases, there was a span of 5 bases. Germline V lookup: CDR1 KGHDR, CDR2 SFDVKD. In DNA form, the CDR3 reads TGTGCCACCAGTGACAGGACTGGGGCCAACGTCCTGACTTTC. It yields the protein CATSDRTGANVLTF.

Many counts were recorded for this clonotype. V gene TRBV10-3 combines with J gene TRBJ2-7; D is unclear. This CDR3 is 14 amino acids long. CDR1 and CDR2 from the germline V gene are ENHRY and SYGVKD. Between the trimmed V and J ends, which lost 3 bases and 7 bases, there was a span of 16 bases. In nucleotides, the CDR3 is TGTGCCATCAGTGATGTCACGGCAAATTGGGAGCAGTACTTC. Protein sequence: CAISDVTANWEQYF.

Concerning this clonotype: A much larger clone sits a single nucleotide away, making a read error possible. The rearrangement links TRBV6-4 to TRBJ2-3, with D hard to call. The CDR3 is 12 amino acids. Germline V gene data show CDR1 as MRHNA and CDR2 as SNTAGT. The CDR3 DNA is TGTGTCAGCCCCTACATCACAGATACGCAGTATTTT. This sequence encodes CVSPYITDTQYF.

This clonotype has at least ten counts. The rearrangement links TRBV4-1 to TRBJ2-7; 9 bases map to TRBD2. Losses at the gene ends were 0 bases for V and 3 bases for J; bases not matched to a gene: 3. The CDR3 is made up of 15 amino acids. Germline CDR1 reads MGHRA; CDR2 reads YSYEKL. As DNA, the CDR3 is TGCGCCAGCAGCCAAGAGCGGGAGGGTCACTACGAGCAGTACTTC. Protein product: CASSQEREGHYEQYF.

This clonotype was seen at least ten times. The gene calls are TRBV29-1 and TRBJ2-7; D is possibly TRBD1 (6 bases). Germline V gene data show CDR1 as SQVTM and CDR2 as ANQGSEA. Trimming took off 4 bases at V and 2 bases at J, with 9 bases between the two ends. CDR3 length: 12 amino acids. Here the CDR3 reads CSVAQGTYEQYF. The CDR3 coding sequence is TGCAGCGTTGCGCAGGGGACCTACGAGCAGTACTTC.